Below are 26 T cell receptor beta chains sequenced from a single sample in a study of early T cells in non-severe SARS-CoV-2 infection (dated by TCRdb to the early 2020s). Library prep was done by 5' RACE. The instrument given in TCRdb is NextSeq 500. TCRdb reran the public reads through fastp at Q25 and MiXCR, keeping productive beta chains. Each entry is one CDR3 protein sequence, shown with its most common DNA and genes. Within this sample are tens of thousands of distinct CDR3 sequences, with roughly an eighth of them counted one time only. The ten largest account for around 16% of the sample. Material for sequencing was whole blood. The receptors stem from an adult who was a healthcare worker with PCR-confirmed SARS-CoV-2 infection or an uninfected control (not recorded which).

This clonotype was seen at least ten times. This chain joins TRBV6-5 and TRBJ2-7; weak D call: TRBD2 (5 bases). CDR1 and CDR2 from the germline V gene are MNHEY and SVGAGI. This CDR3 has 17 amino acids. The V gene lost 2 bases and the J gene lost 5 bases, with 22 bases spanning the gap. In DNA, the CDR3 is TGTGCCAGCAGTTACCTCGGTTCTGGGAGAGGCGCGAACGAGCAGTACTTC. Residues: CASSYLGSGRGANEQYF.

The rearrangement uses TRBV28 and TRBJ2-3; the match to TRBD2 covers 12 bases. This CDR3 region has 14 residues. With 7 bases clipped from V and 5 bases from J, the junction kept 4 bases outside the gene matches. Germline CDR1 MDHEN, CDR2 SYDVKM. The chain's CDR3 is CASTSSGREDTQYF. DNA for the CDR3: TGTGCCAGCACCTCTAGCGGGAGGGAAGATACGCAGTATTTT.

Ten or more counts support this clonotype. This chain links TRBV7-9 with TRBJ2-3; D not resolved. Trimming cost V 7 bases and J 6 bases, with 17 bases left between them. CDR1 and CDR2 (germline): SEHNR, FQNEAQ (reference sequence). The CDR3 length is 14 residues. The DNA of the CDR3 is TGTGCCAGCACCACAAGTCAGTCCGGGGATACGCAGTATTTT. It codes for CASTTSQSGDTQYF.

Comments on this clonotype: A much larger clone lies a single base off, so this may be a read error. The CDR3 does not end in the conserved phenylalanine or tryptophan, so this is likely a read error. The chain links TRBV29-1 to TRBJ2-7; D uncertain. V was cut by 4 bases and J by 2 bases, with 6 bases left in between. The CDR3 covers 11 residues. CDR1 is SQVTM and CDR2 is ANQGSEA in the germline V gene. CDR3 nucleotide sequence: TGCAGCGTTGTATTTACCTACGAGCAGTACTCC. This sequence encodes CSVVFTYEQYS.

The chain has TRBV7-2 and TRBJ2-4; 8 nucleotides match TRBD2. J was trimmed by 4 bases and V by 4 bases; bases with no gene match: 12. The CDR3 totals 17 residues. The V gene's germline CDR1 is SGHTA and CDR2 FQGNSA. The CDR3 reads CASSSSGSPRGKNIQYF. The CDR3 coding sequence is TGTGCCAGCAGCTCGAGCGGGAGTCCCCGGGGAAAAAACATTCAGTACTTC.

J is TRBJ2-3 and V is TRBV6-5; 8 positions agree with TRBD1. V lost 4 bases to trimming and J lost 6 bases; unmatched junction nucleotides: 12. The CDR3 length is 16 residues. Germline-derived CDR1 and CDR2 are MNHEY and SVGAGI. CDR3 nucleotide sequence: TGTGCCAGCAGTTCATGGGGCCGCCAGGGGGCGGATACGCAGTATTTT. Its translation is CASSSWGRQGADTQYF.

This CDR3 reads CASSLGLAGGPSDTQYF. In DNA form, the CDR3 reads TGTGCCAGCAGCCTGGGGCTAGCGGGAGGGCCATCTGATACGCAGTATTTT. The genes are TRBV6-4 and TRBJ2-3; 12 bases agree with TRBD2. The CDR3 contains 17 residues. The V gene's germline CDR1 is MRHNA and CDR2 SNTAGT. With V trimmed by 6 bases and J by 6 bases, 13 bases remained unmatched.

This clonotype turned up a few times. The J gene is TRBJ2-2, the V gene TRBV27; 14 bases are a match to TRBD2. The germline CDR1 and CDR2 sequences are MNHEY and SMNVEV (reference sequence). This CDR3 region has 19 residues. Trimming cost V 1 base and J 2 bases; bases outside gene matches: 6. The DNA of the CDR3 is TGTGCCAGCAGTTTATTAGGACTAGCGGGAGGAGCAAACACCGGGGAGCTGTTTTTT. Protein sequence: CASSLLGLAGGANTGELFF.

This rearrangement joins TRBV24-1 to TRBJ1-2; the D is unclear. Trimming stripped 4 bases from V and 3 bases from J, with 11 bases between. CDR3 length equals 14 residues. Germline V gene lookup returns CDR1 KGHDR and CDR2 SFDVKD. In DNA, the CDR3 is TGTGCCACCAGTGACCCTTGGAGCCACTATGGCTACACCTTC. Translating it yields CATSDPWSHYGYTF.

This clonotype was seen repeatedly, ten times or more. This chain uses TRBV9 with TRBJ2-5, with no clear D. The V end was cut by 3 bases, the J end by 5 bases, with 11 bases between. The germline gives CDR1 SGDLS, CDR2 YYNGEE. The CDR3 is 13 amino acids. This CDR3 reads CASSDPGLETQYF. In DNA form, the CDR3 reads TGTGCCAGCAGCGATCCGGGTCTGGAGACCCAGTACTTC.

This clonotype was recorded many times. In nucleotides, the CDR3 is TGTGCCAGCAGCCCTTGGACCGCCAAAAACATTCAGTACTTC. Amino acids: CASSPWTAKNIQYF. The chain links TRBV7-2 to TRBJ2-4, with D hard to call. Trimming shortened V by 5 bases and J by 1 base, and 9 bases separated the two germline ends. From germline, CDR1 is SGHTA and CDR2 FQGNSA. The CDR3 extends over 14 amino acids.

Notes on this clonotype: The junction does not match germline at one end; this may be a read error. CDR3 in DNA: TGTACCAGCAGTTTACAGGAGAACACTGAAGCTTTCTTT. Translation: CTSSLQENTEAFF. V is TRBV12-3 or TRBV12-4 and J is TRBJ1-1; D possibly corresponds to TRBD1 (5 bases). The CDR3 consists of 13 residues.

This chain links TRBV3-1 with TRBJ2-1, with D possibly TRBD1 on 7 matching bases. The CDR3 has 14 amino acids. The ends were cut back, 0 bases at V and 8 bases at J, with 11 bases in the middle. Germline loops: CDR1 LGHDT, CDR2 YNNKEL (reference sequence). In DNA form, the CDR3 reads TGTGCCAGCAGCCAAGAAAGGAGGGGGCATGAGCAGTTCTTC. This translates into CASSQERRGHEQFF.

Many counts were recorded for this clonotype. The chain links TRBV6-2 or TRBV6-3 to TRBJ2-7; D unresolved. V was pared by 4 bases and J by 7 bases, with 14 bases between. Germline CDR1 MNHEY, CDR2 SVGEGT. This CDR3 contains 13 residues. The CDR3 is CASSSFGLGEQYF. The DNA of the CDR3 is TGTGCCAGCAGTTCCTTCGGCCTTGGTGAGCAGTACTTC.

This clonotype was counted many times. The chain recombines TRBV20-1 with TRBJ2-2; D gene uncertain. This CDR3 is 13 amino acids long. Trimming took 0 bases from V and 4 from J, leaving 6 bases between them. The germline CDR1 and CDR2 sequences are DFQATT and SNEGSKA (reference sequence). The CDR3 is CSARDPVTGELFF. The CDR3 DNA sequence: TGCAGTGCTAGAGATCCGGTCACCGGGGAGCTGTTTTTT.

This clonotype has only a few counts. This chain uses TRBV2 with TRBJ1-4; D is possibly TRBD1 (5 bases). Germline CDR1 SNHLY, CDR2 FYNNEI. V shed 7 bases and J shed 7 bases, with 7 bases lying between them. The length of the CDR3 is 11 residues. CDR3 DNA sequence: TGTGCCAGCAACCAGGGTGAAAAACTGTTTTTT. Residues: CASNQGEKLFF.

This sequence joins TRBV30 and TRBJ1-1; 10 bases match TRBD1. The J segment lost 2 bases and the V segment lost 2 bases, leaving 14 bases of the junction unmatched. Germline V gene lookup returns CDR1 GTSNPN and CDR2 SVGIG (reference sequence). This CDR3 is built from 18 residues. CDR3 DNA sequence: TGTGCCTGGAGTCCTACTACGTGGGGACAGGGGAGAAACACTGAAGCTTTCTTT. Translated, it gives CAWSPTTWGQGRNTEAFF.

The table lists this clonotype with many counts. The chain joins TRBV20-1 to TRBJ1-3; no clear D gene. V lost 3 bases and J 2 bases, leaving 8 bases between the germline ends. The germline gives CDR1 DFQATT, CDR2 SNEGSKA (reference sequence). The CDR3 consists of 13 residues. CDR3 loop: CSASKDAGNTIYF. The CDR3 DNA is TGCAGTGCTAGCAAGGATGCTGGAAACACCATATATTTT.

V and J are TRBV6-5 and TRBJ1-1, with D unresolved. CDR1 is MNHEY and CDR2 is SVGAGI in the germline V gene. There are 14 residues in the CDR3. V was shortened by 2 bases and J by 5 bases, with 12 bases between the two germline ends. CDR3 sequence (DNA): TGTGCCAGCAGTTACGGGCGGGTAAGGACTGAAGCTTTCTTT. This encodes CASSYGRVRTEAFF.

As DNA, the CDR3 is TGCAGCGTTGATACGGGTAGCGGGGACTACGAGCAGTACTTC. This gives the protein CSVDTGSGDYEQYF. The V and J genes are TRBV29-1 and TRBJ2-7; TRBD2 agrees at 8 bases. V gave up 3 bases and J gave up 3 bases; unmatched junction bases: 7. The germline CDR1 and CDR2 sequences are SQVTM and ANQGSEA. There are 14 residues in the CDR3.

This clonotype was seen only a few times. V gene TRBV6-5 combines with J gene TRBJ1-6, with D unresolved. Germline CDR1 MNHEY, CDR2 SVGAGI. The CDR3 is 14 residues long. Trimming took off 0 bases at V and 3 bases at J, with 3 bases between the two ends. In DNA, the CDR3 is TGTGCCAGCAGTTACTCCGGCTATAATTCACCCCTCCACTTT. Translation gives CASSYSGYNSPLHF.

This clonotype showed up just a few times. V usage is TRBV3-1 and J usage is TRBJ1-2; D ambiguous. V lost 4 bases and J 8 bases, leaving 11 bases between the germline ends. The germline gives CDR1 LGHDT, CDR2 YNNKEL (reference sequence). The CDR3 has 12 amino acids. CDR3 sequence reads: CASSPHAGGYTF. The CDR3 nucleotides are TGTGCCAGCAGCCCCCATGCGGGCGGCTACACCTTC. The full variable domain, its missing parts supplied by reference TRBV3-1 and TRBJ1-2, is DTAVSQTPKYLVTQMGNDKSIKCEQNLGHDTMYWYKQDSKKFLKIMFSYNNKELIINETVPNRFSPKSPDKAHLNLHINSLELGDSAVYFCASSPHAGGYTFGSGTRLTVV.

The sample holds many counts of this clonotype. V is TRBV3-1 and J is TRBJ2-1; D is uncertain. This CDR3 spans 12 amino acids. In germline, CDR1 is LGHDT, CDR2 YNNKEL (reference sequence). V was clipped by 1 base and J by 5 bases, with 3 bases between them. In DNA form, the CDR3 reads TGTGCCAGCAGCCAAGTGCACAATGAGCAGTTCTTC. It codes for CASSQVHNEQFF.

The CDR3, as DNA: TGTGCCAGCAGCTTACAGGGGCGGACCGTCCTGACTTTC. Translation: CASSLQGRTVLTF. This sequence joins TRBV7-8 and TRBJ2-6, with a tentative D call TRBD1 (6 bases). CDR3 size: 13 residues. V shed 2 bases and J shed 12 bases, with 11 bases lying between them. Germline CDR1 and CDR2: SGHVS and FQNEAQ.

This clonotype was recorded many times. A junction end diverges from the germline sequence, so it may reflect a read error. J is TRBJ2-1 and V is TRBV6-2 or TRBV6-3; the D is unclear. Germline V gives CDR1 MNHEY, CDR2 SVGEGT. This CDR3 region has 12 residues. CDR3 in amino acids: CASSYLLNEQFF. The DNA of the CDR3 is TGTGCCAGCAGCTACTTGCTTAATGAGCAGTTCTTC.

The table lists this clonotype with a few counts. The chain uses TRBV11-2 and TRBJ1-6; D perhaps matches TRBD1 (6 bases). The CDR3 is made up of 15 amino acids. CDR1 and CDR2 (germline): SGHAT, FQNNGV. The V end was cut by 3 bases, the J end by 7 bases, with 13 bases between. The CDR3 sequence: CASSLTGNSNSPLHF. The DNA for the CDR3 is TGTGCCAGCAGCTTGACAGGAAACTCGAATTCACCCCTCCACTTT.